What follows are 15 T cell receptor beta chains derived from one specimen sequenced in a study of T-cell memory formation after mild COVID-19. Using its own MiXCR run on the 5' RACE reads, TCRdb lists one record per CDR3 protein. The table records 400,000 to 550,000 distinct CDR3 sequences, about 23% of them present only once. Sample: PBMCs or a T cell subset sorted from them (not recorded which). These receptors originate from an adult woman who had mild COVID-19 (a few samples of this study predate the infection). Cell type and time point are not known.

The rearrangement uses TRBV27 and TRBJ2-7, with unresolved D. Germline CDR1 reads MNHEY; CDR2 reads SMNVEV (reference sequence). Trimming took 3 bases from V and 4 from J, leaving 7 bases between them. This CDR3 is built from 12 residues. The CDR3: CASSFIGYEQYF. CDR3 DNA: TGTGCCAGCAGTTTTATAGGGTACGAGCAGTACTTC.

This clonotype was seen a few times. The chain is built from TRBV18 and TRBJ1-1; the match to TRBD1 covers 8 bases. Trimming removed 3 bases from V and 2 bases from J; junction bases left unmatched: 5. The CDR3 has 15 amino acids. Looked up from germline, CDR1 is KGHSH and CDR2 is LQKENI. Here the CDR3 reads CASSPSGGFNTEAFF. In DNA form, the CDR3 reads TGTGCCAGCTCACCGTCAGGGGGCTTCAACACTGAAGCTTTCTTT.

The chain is built from TRBV11-2 and TRBJ1-2; no clear D gene. CDR3 length: 11 residues. V was trimmed by 5 bases and J by 4 bases, leaving 5 bases between them. From germline, CDR1 is SGHAT and CDR2 FQNNGV. The CDR3 sequence: CASSPSYGYTF. The CDR3, as DNA: TGTGCCAGCAGCCCTTCCTATGGCTACACCTTC.

The table lists this clonotype with a few counts. The chain combines TRBV7-3 with TRBJ2-1; TRBD1 matches 7 bases. CDR1 is SGHTA, CDR2 FQGTGA, per germline. With 5 bases clipped from V and 7 bases from J, the junction kept 8 bases outside the gene matches. CDR3 length equals 14 residues. The CDR3 loop is CASSPSGGLNEQFF. The CDR3 region has the DNA TGTGCCAGCAGCCCCTCAGGGGGTTTGAATGAGCAGTTCTTC.

This clonotype occurred many times. This sequence joins TRBV7-2 and TRBJ2-1, with 8 bases aligning to TRBD2. The CDR3 has 15 amino acids. With 0 bases clipped from V and 2 bases from J, the junction kept 0 bases outside the gene matches. Germline V gives CDR1 SGHTA, CDR2 FQGNSA. This chain's CDR3 is CASSLASGTYNEQFF. CDR3 sequence (DNA): TGTGCCAGCAGCTTAGCTAGCGGGACCTACAATGAGCAGTTCTTC.

This clonotype was seen many times. As DNA, the CDR3 is TGTGCCAGCAGCCGGGACACCTCGGCCTACAATGAGCAGTTCTTC. Translating gives CASSRDTSAYNEQFF. The rearrangement joins TRBV6-1 to TRBJ2-1; possible D gene TRBD1, 6 bases. CDR1 and CDR2 from the germline V gene are MNHNS and SASEGT. V dropped 6 bases and J dropped 2 bases, with 14 bases sitting between them. This CDR3 region has 15 residues.

This clonotype was observed a single time. V gene TRBV9 combines with J gene TRBJ2-5; D uncertain. The V end was cut by 0 bases, the J end by 5 bases, with 11 bases between. The CDR3 runs to 14 residues. Per germline, CDR1 SGDLS and CDR2 YYNGEE. The chain's CDR3 is CASSVAFDLETQYF. CDR3 DNA: TGTGCCAGCAGCGTAGCGTTCGACCTGGAGACCCAGTACTTC.

V is TRBV12-3 or TRBV12-4 and J is TRBJ2-3; weak D call: TRBD2 (5 bases). The CDR3 has 15 residues. Trimming took 5 bases from V and 1 from J, leaving 13 bases between them. The CDR3 here is CASSIRTRGTDTQYF. DNA for the CDR3: TGTGCCAGCAGTATCAGGACTCGAGGCACAGATACGCAGTATTTT.

The V gene is TRBV6-2 or TRBV6-3, the J gene TRBJ1-2; 9 nucleotides match TRBD1. Germline CDR1 reads MNHEY; CDR2 reads SVGEGT. V was clipped by 6 bases and J by 12 bases; unmatched bases: 5. The CDR3 consists of 11 residues. The CDR3, as DNA: TGTGCCAGCAGGGACAGGGGAGTGGACACCTTC. It specifies CASRDRGVDTF.

This clonotype was recorded a few times. The gene calls are TRBV5-1 and TRBJ2-5; TRBD1 is a possible D gene (6 bases). CDR3 length equals 16 residues. The V and J ends lost 4 bases and 4 bases respectively, with 20 bases between them. The V gene's germline CDR1 is SGHRS and CDR2 YFSETQ. DNA for the CDR3: TGCGCCAGCAGCAGCTACCCCACAGGGAAAGGAGAGACCCAGTACTTC. Translated, it gives CASSSYPTGKGETQYF.

This clonotype has only a few counts. The genes are TRBV30 and TRBJ2-7, with D perhaps matching TRBD2 (5 bases). This CDR3 has 11 residues. Germline CDR1 GTSNPN, CDR2 SVGIG (reference sequence). V lost 7 bases, J lost 3 bases, and 10 bases lay in between. The CDR3 nucleotides read TGTGCCTACACAGACTACTACGAGCAGTACTTC. Translation: CAYTDYYEQYF.

This clonotype was picked up a small number of times. The V call is TRBV12-3 or TRBV12-4, the J call TRBJ1-1; maybe TRBD1 (5 bases). V gave up 5 bases and J gave up 5 bases, with 15 bases separating them. This CDR3 comprises 14 residues. CDR3 residues: CASSLQEGETEAFF. The CDR3, as DNA: TGTGCCAGCAGTCTCCAGGAAGGGGAGACTGAAGCTTTCTTT.

The rearrangement uses TRBV3-1 and TRBJ2-1; 7 bases agree with TRBD1. The CDR3 spans 16 residues. V trimming: 5 bases; J trimming: 5 bases; junction bases outside the gene matches: 12. Germline V gene data show CDR1 as LGHDT and CDR2 as YNNKEL (reference sequence). The CDR3 sequence: CASSKRQGRADNEQFF. In nucleotides, the CDR3 is TGTGCCAGCAGCAAAAGACAGGGCCGGGCGGACAATGAGCAGTTCTTC.

J is TRBJ1-5 and V is TRBV2, with unresolved D. Trimming took 0 bases from V and 11 from J, leaving 11 bases between them. CDR3 length: 13 amino acids. The germline V gene has CDR1 SNHLY and CDR2 FYNNEI. This CDR3 reads CASSEAERSTQHF. CDR3 DNA sequence: TGTGCCAGCAGTGAAGCGGAAAGGTCGACCCAGCATTTT.

CDR3 region: CAGEGLPIGGEQYF. CDR3 DNA sequence: TGTGCCGGCGAGGGACTACCTATCGGAGGCGAGCAGTACTTC. The rearrangement joins TRBV2 to TRBJ2-7; the match to TRBD2 covers 7 bases. CDR3 length equals 14 residues. The germline CDR1 and CDR2 sequences are SNHLY and FYNNEI. V trimming: 11 bases; J trimming: 6 bases; junction bases outside the gene matches: 16.